The clone carrying this T cell receptor beta chain was seen ten or more times. Using a J-beta primer mix together with a sample-barcoded 5' primer, a second PCR was run for roughly 7 to 12 cycles. A single record per CDR3 protein comes from TCRdb applying MiXCR to the 5' RACE reads. The table lists about 1.7 million distinct CDR3 sequences, 28% of them singletons, with 7.7% in the top ten. The data are from a study of blood T cells in healthy people across ages. Germline CDR1 SGHVS, CDR2 FNYEAQ. V lost 1 base, J lost 5 bases, and 4 bases stayed unmatched. CDR3 length: 15 residues. The gene calls are TRBV7-6 and TRBJ2-7; 11 bases map to TRBD1. The source of this sequence is a woman in her twenties or thirties in good health. Sample: blood. The DNA of the CDR3 is TGTGCCAGCAGCTTAGTCGGGACAGGGGGTGACGAGCAGTACTTC. Translating it yields CASSLVGTGGDEQYF.